This paragraph covers one TCR beta chain sequence. Antigen specificity is unknown. In chemo-refractory metastatic non-small-cell lung cancer, patients got ipilimumab CTLA-4 blockade together with focal radiation. Here immunoSEQ multiplex PCR was the method, and the copy in TCRdb shows in-frame clones only, minus some. This sample yields tens of thousands of clones, of which around 86% are seen a single time; 16% belongs to the top ten. The sample comes from a study of radiotherapy plus CTLA-4 blockade in lung cancer. Findings and caveats of the study: According to reports, early shifts in blood T cell clones, alongside interferon-beta, forecast response most accurately.

Source: peripheral blood, taken from a patient treated with radiotherapy plus ipilimumab. This clonotype originated in a human donor with non-small cell lung cancer that progressed on radiotherapy plus ipilimumab.

CDR3 sequence (DNA): TGTGCCAGCAGTGCTCTAAGTAAGGGGATAGTCTACGAGCAGTACTTC. This sequence encodes CASSALSKGIVYEQYF. This chain joins TRBV6-1 and TRBJ2-7, with D possibly matching TRBD1 (5 bases). This CDR3 is built from 16 residues. Trimming shortened V by 4 bases and J by 3 bases, and 19 bases separated the two germline ends. Germline CDR1 MNHNS, CDR2 SASEGT.